This entry is about one T cell receptor beta chain. This receptor's antigen is unknown. No base qualities exist here, and no much larger clone lies one base off it. The data are from a study of blood T cell repertoires in COVID-19 (TCRdb year 2020). A note on the overall study: Collaborator samples came from the United States, Italy and Spain and covered acute and convalescent phases of COVID-19. The material from the prospective study consisted of cDNA or gDNA derived from T cells, B-cell-depleted T cells, or PBMCs. Deeply sampled blood TCRbeta repertoires from subjects exposed to, actively infected with, or recovered from COVID-19 were included in the dataset. A freely available public database, intended as a resource for researchers studying the immune response to SARS-CoV-2, is where the repertoires were released. The samples were drawn from the first 160 participants of the ongoing ImmuneRACE study and from more than 1,000 subjects provided by 6 global collaborators. A de-identified subject ID, COVID-19 status, age in years and sex were almost always included in the sample metadata. Where available, HLA class I and class II types were obtained from metadata supplied by the sample provider rather than from assay-based typing. The study at large found these results: The quantity of clinical and demographic metadata differed by source and by participant and was supplied without curation.

TCRbeta CDR3 regions were amplified from genomic DNA by means of the immunoSEQ Assay, a bias-controlled multiplex PCR. From the authors' description of their analysis: The number of nucleated cells in each sample was estimated from the amplification of reference gene primers within the assay. To quantify the absolute abundance of each unique TCRbeta CDR3 rearrangement, sequence reads were collapsed and filtered. Productive Simpson clonality was computed per sample as the square root of Simpson's diversity index over productive rearrangements. TCRdb took over this immuneACCESS table, retaining in-frame rearrangements with V and J assigned. Such tables are incomplete; in checked studies, under half of the missing clones stem from an unresolved V gene, and the remainder is unexplained. For V, J and clone size, that table is used; D and trimming come from the DNA. The sample contains roughly 49,000 clones, about 82% of them found a single time. The ten most abundant clones make up 4% to 5% of the sample.

The CDR3 spans 17 residues, from the cysteine through the phenylalanine. Only the CDR3 part of the read is kept: 51 bases, read in frame from the first base. From V the trimming removes 3 bases and from J it removes 3 bases, while the gene matches leave 11 bases of the junction unaccounted for. The germline V gene provides CDR1 KGHSH and CDR2 LQKENI. Each collaborating institution followed its own protocols to collect whole blood in K2EDTA tubes. For TCRbeta analysis, collaborators shipped samples in one of three forms: frozen whole blood, isolated PBMCs, or DNA extracted from either of those sample types.

The sequence was obtained from a man aged 80 or over with active COVID-19. What was sequenced was peripheral blood. This sequence uses TRBV18 and TRBJ2-5; TRBD2 fits 9 bases in the junction. At the DNA level, the sequence is TGTGCCAGCTCACCCAGTTGGGGTAGCGGGAGTAAAGAGACCCAGTACTTC. Translated, it gives CASSPSWGSGSKETQYF. Extended through the reference TRBV18 and TRBJ2-5 proteins, this CDR3 yields the full variable domain: NAGVMQNPRHLVRRRGQEARLRCSPMKGHSHVYWYRQLPEEGLKFMVYLQKENIIDESGMPKERFSAEFPKEGPSILRIQQVVRGDSAAYFCASSPSWGSGSKETQYFGPGTRLLVL.